Below, 20 T cell receptor beta chains from the same sample are listed, as sequenced in a study of blood T cell repertoires in COVID-19. This table comes from immunoSEQ multiplex PCR, and its TCRdb copy is limited to in-frame clones, with some not included. This sample carries more than 70,000 clones, about nine tenths of them seen once, and the ten largest clones take 0.65% to 0.9%. Sequences were obtained from peripheral blood. All receptors derive from a woman of 80 years or more with acute or convalescent COVID-19.

CDR3 loop: CAISGDPGGSSYEQYF. CDR3 coding DNA: TGTGCCATCAGTGGGGACCCGGGAGGGAGCTCCTACGAGCAGTACTTC. This chain uses TRBV10-3 with TRBJ2-7, with 8 bases fitting TRBD2. Trimming took 4 bases from V and 0 from J; bases not matched to a gene: 8. The CDR3 extends over 16 amino acids. Looked up from germline, CDR1 is ENHRY and CDR2 is SYGVKD.

This clone appeared once. The gene calls are TRBV2 and TRBJ1-2; tentative D call: TRBD1 (5 bases). The CDR3 contains 15 residues. V shed 5 bases and J shed 6 bases, with 19 bases lying between them. Germline V gives CDR1 SNHLY, CDR2 FYNNEI. CDR3 in amino acids: CASSYLGAGINGYTF. In DNA form, the CDR3 reads TGTGCCAGCAGTTATCTAGGGGCGGGGATTAATGGCTACACCTTC.

This clone occurred once. The V call is TRBV18, the J call TRBJ2-7; 8 bases line up with TRBD1. The CDR3 has 16 amino acids. Germline V CDR1 and CDR2: KGHSH, LQKENI. The V and J ends lost 6 bases and 3 bases, in that order; junction bases with no gene match: 13. Here the CDR3 reads CASSKDRASNGYEQYF. DNA for the CDR3: TGTGCCAGCTCGAAGGACAGGGCTTCAAATGGCTACGAGCAGTACTTC.

The rearrangement joins TRBV9 to TRBJ2-1, with 7 bases fitting TRBD2. Losses at the gene ends were 0 bases for V and 7 bases for J; bases not matched to a gene: 16. The CDR3 totals 18 residues. The germline gives CDR1 SGDLS, CDR2 YYNGEE. The CDR3 DNA follows: TGTGCCAGCAGCGTAGCCACAGCGGGAATCGGAATTTTGAATGAGCAGTTCTTC. It encodes CASSVATAGIGILNEQFF.

This sequence joins TRBV15 and TRBJ2-7; D is possibly TRBD1 (6 bases). The CDR3 loop spans 14 amino acids. The V end was cut by 1 base, the J end by 1 base, with 8 bases between. Germline lookup yields CDR1 LNHNV and CDR2 YYDKDF (reference sequence). The CDR3 protein is CATSRGQDSYEQYF. As DNA, the CDR3 is TGTGCCACCAGCAGAGGACAGGATTCCTACGAGCAGTACTTC.

The chain carries TRBV5-6 and TRBJ2-5, with TRBD1 matching 7 bases. Per the germline V gene, CDR1 is SGHDT and CDR2 is YYEEEE. J gave up 3 bases and V 4 bases, and 6 bases lay outside the gene matches. The CDR3 extends over 14 amino acids. The CDR3 DNA sequence: TGTGCCAGCAGCCCCGGGACAGTGGAAGAGACCCAGTACTTC. It encodes CASSPGTVEETQYF.

The CDR3, as DNA: TGTGCCAGTAGGGGGTACAGGGTAGGGCAGCCCCAGCATTTT. Translation gives CASRGYRVGQPQHF. The J gene is TRBJ1-5, the V gene TRBV19, with D possibly TRBD1 on 6 matching bases. V was shortened by 6 bases and J by 7 bases, with 16 bases between the two germline ends. Per the germline V gene, CDR1 is LNHDA and CDR2 is SQIVND (reference sequence). This CDR3 is 14 amino acids long.

This clone was seen only once. The J gene is TRBJ2-7, the V gene TRBV9; 9 bases are a match to TRBD1. Germline CDR1 and CDR2: SGDLS and YYNGEE. V trimming: 3 bases; J trimming: 6 bases; junction bases outside the gene matches: 16. This CDR3 is 17 amino acids long. The CDR3 region has the DNA TGTGCCAGCAGCGCTCCAAAACAGGGGGCCAGCTTCGCCGAGCAGTACTTC. The encoded protein is CASSAPKQGASFAEQYF.

This chain uses TRBV7-6 with TRBJ2-5; 7 bases are a match to TRBD2. Looked up from germline, CDR1 is SGHVS and CDR2 is FNYEAQ. The CDR3 runs to 17 residues. After removal of 3 bases from V and 5 bases from J, the junction contained 15 bases not matched to a gene. The CDR3, as DNA: TGTGCCAGCAGCTTGGGAGGGGTTGGGGGAAAGAGGGAGACCCAGTACTTC. Its protein product is CASSLGGVGGKRETQYF.

There are a few counts of this clone. This chain links TRBV20-1 with TRBJ1-2, with TRBD1 as a possible D gene (6 bases). This CDR3 is built from 13 residues. Germline V gives CDR1 DFQATT, CDR2 SNEGSKA (reference sequence). V lost 3 bases, J lost 7 bases, and 15 bases lay in between. The CDR3 DNA reads TGCAGTGCTAGTAACCCACAGGGTCGTGGCTACACCTTC. This sequence encodes CSASNPQGRGYTF.

This chain connects TRBV19 to TRBJ1-2; no firm D call. The ends were cut back, 3 bases at V and 6 bases at J, with 14 bases in the middle. The CDR3 covers 14 residues. Per the germline V gene, CDR1 is LNHDA and CDR2 is SQIVND (reference sequence). CDR3 residues: CASSIRIPNNGYTF. CDR3 nucleotides: TGTGCCAGTAGTATCAGGATTCCGAATAATGGCTACACCTTC.

The chain has TRBV19 and TRBJ1-4; D is undetermined. Trimming took 9 bases from V and 8 from J, leaving 19 bases between them. Germline CDR1 is LNHDA and CDR2 is SQIVND (reference sequence). The CDR3 is 14 residues long. The CDR3 spells CASLRDGRGEKLFF. The CDR3, as DNA: TGTGCCAGCCTGCGCGACGGCCGAGGGGAAAAACTGTTTTTT.

This chain links TRBV19 with TRBJ1-1, with a possible D match to TRBD1 (5 bases). This CDR3 is built from 13 residues. Germline V gene sequence: CDR1 LNHDA, CDR2 SQIVND (reference sequence). Deletions cut 5 bases from V and 1 base from J, with 8 bases between. The CDR3 nucleotides read TGTGCCAGTAGTCAGGGTCGGAACACTGAAGCTTTCTTT. Protein: CASSQGRNTEAFF. Drawing the rest from reference TRBV19 and TRBJ1-1, the complete variable domain is DGGITQSPKYLFRKEGQNVTLSCEQNLNHDAMYWYRQDPGQGLRLIYYSQIVNDFQKGDIAEGYSVSREKKESFPLTVTSAQKNPTAFYLCASSQGRNTEAFFGQGTRLTVV.

The chain couples TRBV6-6 to TRBJ1-1; 8 bases map to TRBD1. V trimming: 7 bases; J trimming: 5 bases; junction bases outside the gene matches: 9. CDR3 size: 14 residues. The germline V gene has CDR1 MNHNY and CDR2 SVGAGI (reference sequence). The CDR3 here is CASTQTGGATEAFF. CDR3 nucleotides: TGTGCCAGCACCCAAACAGGGGGGGCAACTGAAGCTTTCTTT.

This chain links TRBV11-2 with TRBJ2-1, with 10 bases matching TRBD2. Germline CDR1 is SGHAT and CDR2 is FQNNGV. The CDR3 totals 15 residues. With V trimmed by 5 bases and J by 5 bases, 6 bases remained unmatched. The CDR3 region is CASSLISGGDNEQFF. CDR3 bases: TGTGCCAGCAGCCTAATCAGCGGGGGGGACAATGAGCAGTTCTTC. Based on the CDR3 plus reference TRBV11-2 and TRBJ2-1, the full variable domain is EAGVAQSPRYKIIEKRQSVAFWCNPISGHATLYWYQQILGQGPKLLIQFQNNGVVDDSQLPKDRFSAERLKGVDSTLKIQPAKLEDSAVYLCASSLISGGDNEQFFGPGTRLTVL.

The chain links TRBV6-5 to TRBJ1-2; D gene uncertain. Per the germline V gene, CDR1 is MNHEY and CDR2 is SVGAGI. V was clipped by 8 bases and J by 4 bases, with 17 bases between them. This CDR3 has 14 amino acids. The CDR3 reads CASGQLDKFYGYTF. CDR3 in DNA: TGTGCCAGCGGCCAGCTTGACAAATTCTATGGCTACACCTTC.

The chain recombines TRBV11-3 with TRBJ2-3, with a possible D match to TRBD2 (5 bases). In germline, CDR1 is SGHNT, CDR2 YENEEA. Trimming took off 5 bases at V and 4 bases at J, with 13 bases between the two ends. The length of the CDR3 is 14 residues. CDR3 DNA: TGTGCCAGCAGCCAAACTAGGGCGTCAGATACGCAGTATTTT. Translated, it gives CASSQTRASDTQYF.

The chain employs TRBV28 and TRBJ1-5, with TRBD1 identical over 8 bases. The CDR3 contains 16 residues. V lost 7 bases to trimming and J lost 9 bases; unmatched junction nucleotides: 17. CDR1 is MDHEN, CDR2 SYDVKM, per germline. The CDR3: CASTPPGQGQFPPQHF. For the CDR3, the DNA is TGTGCCAGCACCCCCCCCGGACAGGGTCAATTTCCGCCCCAGCATTTT.

V and J are TRBV6-4 and TRBJ1-2; the match to TRBD1 covers 9 bases. This CDR3 spans 18 amino acids. CDR1 is MRHNA and CDR2 is SNTAGT in the germline V gene. Germline trimming cut 2 bases from V and 3 bases from J; bases unmatched to any gene: 13. This chain's CDR3 is CASSDDADRGRFYYGYTF. The CDR3 nucleotides read TGTGCCAGCAGTGACGACGCAGACAGGGGGAGGTTTTACTATGGCTACACCTTC.

A few counts support this clone. V usage is TRBV27 and J usage is TRBJ2-7, with 7 bases matching TRBD1. V gave up 6 bases and J gave up 0 bases; unmatched junction bases: 11. The germline gives CDR1 MNHEY, CDR2 SMNVEV (reference sequence). The CDR3 is 16 residues long. The chain's CDR3 is CASSRQGPISSYEQYF. CDR3 coding DNA: TGTGCCAGCAGCCGACAGGGCCCTATTAGCTCCTACGAGCAGTACTTC.